These 23 T cell receptor beta chains share one sample of origin, sequenced in a study of blood T cell repertoires in COVID-19. The repertoire was sequenced with immunoSEQ multiplex PCR; TCRdb's copy has only in-frame clones and lacks some. The sample contains about 120,000 clones, around three quarters of which appear only once. Sequencing was done on a sample of peripheral blood. The receptors shown here come from a man between 70 and 80 years old with acute or convalescent COVID-19.

The rearrangement links TRBV6-5 to TRBJ2-6; a possible D gene is TRBD2 (6 bases). Looked up from germline, CDR1 is MNHEY and CDR2 is SVGAGI. This CDR3 region has 15 residues. V gave up 4 bases and J gave up 2 bases, with 9 bases separating them. In nucleotides, the CDR3 is TGTGCCAGCAGTTTGGAGGGAACTGGGGCCAACGTCCTGACTTTC. The encoded protein is CASSLEGTGANVLTF.

The chain carries TRBV6-4 and TRBJ1-2, with D maybe TRBD1 (5 bases). CDR3 length equals 14 residues. Germline V gene data show CDR1 as MRHNA and CDR2 as SNTAGT. Trimming took off 5 bases at V and 1 base at J, with 11 bases between the two ends. CDR3 sequence reads: CASSPQGNNYGYTF. The CDR3, as DNA: TGTGCCAGCAGTCCGCAGGGAAATAACTATGGCTACACCTTC.

This chain uses TRBV7-3 with TRBJ1-2, with TRBD1 matching 7 bases. Trimming removed 5 bases from V and 5 bases from J; junction bases left unmatched: 8. This CDR3 comprises 14 residues. In germline, CDR1 is SGHTA, CDR2 FQGTGA. CDR3 sequence reads: CASSVDGTDYGYTF. The CDR3 nucleotides read TGTGCCAGCAGCGTCGACGGGACAGATTATGGCTACACCTTC.

J is TRBJ2-1 and V is TRBV7-6; tentative D call: TRBD1 (6 bases). The CDR3 is 15 amino acids. Germline CDR1 SGHVS, CDR2 FNYEAQ. Trimming left V 8 bases short and J 6 bases short, with 20 bases between. The CDR3 protein is CASSPSGVSGNEQFF. CDR3 DNA sequence: TGTGCCAGCTCCCCTTCAGGGGTGAGCGGCAATGAGCAGTTCTTC.

V and J are TRBV4-2 and TRBJ1-4, with D possibly matching TRBD1 (5 bases). The germline V gene has CDR1 LGHNA and CDR2 YNFKEQ. The CDR3 runs 16 residues. Trimming removed 3 bases from V and 11 bases from J, with 22 bases in between. The CDR3 spells CASSQISRVNSEKLFF. In nucleotides, the CDR3 is TGTGCCAGCAGCCAGATCTCCAGGGTAAACTCGGAGAAACTGTTTTTT.

This chain uses TRBV19 with TRBJ1-1; no reliable D call. Deletions cut 7 bases from V and 2 bases from J, with 20 bases between. CDR3 length: 16 residues. Germline V gives CDR1 LNHDA, CDR2 SQIVND (reference sequence). The CDR3 bases are TGTGCCAGTACCCCCCAAAGAGGGATCCTAAACACTGAAGCTTTCTTT. Translating gives CASTPQRGILNTEAFF. Variable domain in full (rest from reference TRBV19 and TRBJ1-1): DGGITQSPKYLFRKEGQNVTLSCEQNLNHDAMYWYRQDPGQGLRLIYYSQIVNDFQKGDIAEGYSVSREKKESFPLTVTSAQKNPTAFYLCASTPQRGILNTEAFFGQGTRLTVV.

The chain combines TRBV5-6 with TRBJ2-1; 7 bases map to TRBD2. CDR3 length: 17 amino acids. Germline loops: CDR1 SGHDT, CDR2 YYEEEE. The ends lost 4 bases at V and 2 bases at J; junction bases unmatched: 12. The chain's CDR3 is CASSPTGSGATYNEQFF. The CDR3 nucleotides are TGTGCCAGCAGCCCCACAGGCAGCGGGGCCACCTACAATGAGCAGTTCTTC.

This chain joins TRBV7-2 and TRBJ1-3; D unclear. V shed 1 base and J shed 4 bases, with 11 bases lying between them. CDR3 length equals 15 residues. CDR1 SGHTA and CDR2 FQGNSA come from the germline V gene. The DNA of the CDR3 is TGTGCCAGCAGCTTAGGGGATCCGGGGGGAAACACCATATATTTT. Translated: CASSLGDPGGNTIYF.

This sequence joins TRBV5-4 and TRBJ2-2; tentative D call: TRBD2 (5 bases). From germline, CDR1 is SGHNT and CDR2 YYREEE (reference sequence). V gave up 6 bases and J gave up 4 bases, with 13 bases separating them. The CDR3 sequence is 14 residues long. The CDR3 sequence is CASTQTGSTGELFF. In nucleotides, the CDR3 is TGTGCCAGCACTCAAACGGGGTCCACCGGGGAGCTGTTTTTT.

The chain has TRBV28 and TRBJ2-7, with a possible D match to TRBD2 (5 bases). CDR1 and CDR2 from the germline V gene are MDHEN and SYDVKM. The CDR3 has 13 residues. V was pared by 6 bases and J by 0 bases, with 9 bases between. The CDR3 coding sequence is TGTGCCAGCAGAAGCGGAAGCTCCTACGAGCAGTACTTC. It codes for CASRSGSSYEQYF.

The chain uses TRBV28 and TRBJ1-3; 7 bases fit TRBD1. Germline assignment: CDR1 MDHEN and CDR2 SYDVKM. Unmatched junction bases numbered 3, after V lost 5 bases and J lost 2 bases. This CDR3 is 14 amino acids long. In DNA, the CDR3 is TGTGCCAGCAGTATCGACAGGGCTGGAAACACCATATATTTT. Translation gives CASSIDRAGNTIYF.

The rearrangement links TRBV10-3 to TRBJ2-2, with TRBD1 identical over 8 bases. V shed 4 bases, J shed 1 base, and the junction held 2 bases outside the gene matches. CDR1 and CDR2 (germline): ENHRY, SYGVKD. The CDR3 loop spans 15 amino acids. DNA for the CDR3: TGTGCCATCAGTGGGACAGGGTTGAACACCGGGGAGCTGTTTTTT. It yields the protein CAISGTGLNTGELFF.

The CDR3 reads CASSIDAQGASYGYTF. The CDR3 DNA follows: TGTGCCAGTAGTATAGATGCACAGGGGGCTTCCTATGGCTACACCTTC. The chain carries TRBV19 and TRBJ1-2; TRBD1 matches 9 bases. Germline CDR1 reads LNHDA; CDR2 reads SQIVND (reference sequence). The CDR3 has 16 amino acids. The J segment lost 4 bases and the V segment lost 0 bases, leaving 6 bases of the junction unmatched.

The genes are TRBV28 and TRBJ1-4; D perhaps matches TRBD1 (6 bases). The length of the CDR3 is 15 residues. The germline V gene encodes CDR1 MDHEN and CDR2 SYDVKM. The ends were cut back, 6 bases at V and 0 bases at J, with 11 bases in the middle. The CDR3 sequence: CASSLAGATNEKLFF. For the CDR3, the DNA is TGTGCCAGCAGCCTCGCAGGGGCAACTAATGAAAAACTGTTTTTT. The complete variable domain, with remaining parts taken from reference TRBV28 and TRBJ1-4, reads DVKVTQSSRYLVKRTGEKVFLECVQDMDHENMFWYRQDPGLGLRLIYFSYDVKMKEKGDIPEGYSVSREKKERFSLILESASTNQTSMYLCASSLAGATNEKLFFGSGTQLSVL.

The chain employs TRBV4-2 and TRBJ2-3; D possibly corresponds to TRBD1 (6 bases). Germline V gene lookup returns CDR1 LGHNA and CDR2 YNFKEQ. The CDR3 contains 15 residues. V was cut by 4 bases and J by 5 bases, with 16 bases left in between. The CDR3: CASSLPRGELDTQYF. CDR3 bases: TGTGCCAGCAGCCTCCCCAGGGGAGAGTTAGATACGCAGTATTTT.

This chain links TRBV19 with TRBJ1-6; 8 bases are shared with TRBD1. The CDR3 extends over 16 amino acids. The V gene end was trimmed by 6 bases and the J gene end by 10 bases; junction bases not matched to a gene: 14. Germline CDR1 LNHDA, CDR2 SQIVND (reference sequence). The CDR3 region has the DNA TGTGCCAGTAGCCAAGGTCGGTCAGGGGGCCGATCACCCCTCCACTTT. Protein product: CASSQGRSGGRSPLHF. Full variable domain (outside the CDR3, taken from reference TRBV19 and TRBJ1-6): DGGITQSPKYLFRKEGQNVTLSCEQNLNHDAMYWYRQDPGQGLRLIYYSQIVNDFQKGDIAEGYSVSREKKESFPLTVTSAQKNPTAFYLCASSQGRSGGRSPLHFGNGTRLTVT.

The chain carries TRBV9 and TRBJ2-3; perhaps TRBD2 as D (6 bases). In germline, CDR1 is SGDLS, CDR2 YYNGEE. V shed 1 base and J shed 9 bases, with 15 bases lying between them. The CDR3 has 14 amino acids. The CDR3 region has the DNA TGTGCCAGCAGCGTACCGTCCGGGACTGGGACGCAGTATTTT. This sequence encodes CASSVPSGTGTQYF. Supplemented by reference TRBV9 and TRBJ2-3, the full variable domain reads DSGVTQTPKHLITATGQRVTLRCSPRSGDLSVYWYQQSLDQGLQFLIQYYNGEERAKGNILERFSAQQFPDLHSELNLSSLELGDSALYFCASSVPSGTGTQYFGPGTRLTVL.

This chain joins TRBV9 and TRBJ2-7, with TRBD2 matching over 14 bases. J was trimmed by 9 bases and V by 4 bases; bases with no gene match: 12. This CDR3 contains 16 residues. Germline assignment: CDR1 SGDLS and CDR2 YYNGEE. CDR3 loop: CASSLGTSGGRGSQYF. CDR3 bases: TGTGCCAGCAGCTTAGGGACTAGCGGGGGACGGGGATCGCAGTACTTC.

This clone has just one count. J is TRBJ1-1 and V is TRBV6-5, with D unclear. The CDR3 loop spans 12 amino acids. Germline loops: CDR1 MNHEY, CDR2 SVGAGI. V lost 5 bases to trimming and J lost 4 bases, with 8 bases between them. DNA for the CDR3: TGTGCCAGCAGTACGCTATCCACTGAAGCTTTCTTT. This encodes CASSTLSTEAFF.

The CDR3 region is CASSYFFEGYTF. In DNA, the CDR3 is TGTGCCAGCAGTTATTTTTTTGAGGGCTACACCTTC. The chain uses TRBV5-4 and TRBJ1-2, with D uncertain. Trimming pared 5 bases from V and 8 bases from J, leaving 13 bases between. The CDR3 extends over 12 amino acids. From germline, CDR1 is SGHNT and CDR2 YYREEE (reference sequence).

The CDR3 bases are TGTGCCAGCAGCAATACAGGGACCACAGATACGCAGTATTTT. It codes for CASSNTGTTDTQYF. The chain recombines TRBV14 with TRBJ2-3; D perhaps matches TRBD1 (6 bases). Germline lookup yields CDR1 SGHDN and CDR2 FVKESK. CDR3 size: 14 residues. V gave up 5 bases and J gave up 2 bases, with 11 bases separating them.

This CDR3 is CASSQGEIAIAKNIQYF. The CDR3 DNA follows: TGTGCCAGCAGCCAGGGGGAGATAGCCATAGCCAAAAACATTCAGTACTTC. The chain carries TRBV21-1 and TRBJ2-4; TRBD1, the table's D call, lacks a check against the DNA. TRBV21-1 is recorded as a pseudogene. This CDR3 comprises 17 residues.

The chain joins TRBV30 to TRBJ2-3; D gene unclear. V was clipped by 3 bases and J by 6 bases, with 13 bases between them. The germline V gene encodes CDR1 GTSNPN and CDR2 SVGIG (reference sequence). CDR3 length: 13 residues. The CDR3 nucleotides read TGTGCCTGGAGCGTGAGTCTTGCGGATACGCAGTATTTT. This translates into CAWSVSLADTQYF.